This T cell receptor (beta chain) was captured in a study of breast tumors, draining lymph nodes, adjacent tissues (dated by TCRdb to about 2016). The study in broad terms: Breast cancer patients provided tumor, adjacent nontumor tissue and axillary lymph nodes, and the study compared the TCR beta repertoires across these three sources. The study was designed to assess the relationships and possible T-cell exchange between tumor, surrounding tissue and draining lymph node repertoires in human breast cancer. General study outcomes and caveats: The data were judged consistent with most tumor T cells deriving from the lymph node and then expanding within tumor tissue. Tumor and nontumor tissue repertoires were found to be significantly more similar in luminal-like than in basal-like breast cancer. The conclusion that tumor T cells originate in lymph nodes was presented as consistent with a hypothesis rather than as directly demonstrated. Tumor T-cell repertoires showed less diversity than lymph node repertoires and more diversity than nontumor tissue repertoires, and tumor T-cell repertoires showed preferential V and J gene usage.

Lymph node samples were obtained from the axillary draining lymph nodes of breast cancer patients. This clonotype was seen more than once but under ten times. Its antigen target is currently unknown. Germline is not matched at one junction end, which may reflect a read error. The listed sequencing device is Illumina HiSeq 2000. Multiplex PCR amplification was used to build the TCR beta chain libraries. The amplified TCR beta chain products were analyzed by high-throughput sequencing. Through fastp at Q25 and MiXCR, TCRdb rebuilt clones from the public reads, retaining in-frame beta chains. Duplicate CDR3 protein sequences are folded into a single record with the most common DNA and genes. This sample holds about 200,000 distinct CDR3 sequences; approximately 31% were observed only once. The top ten clonotypes cover more than 4% of the sample. Counted from cysteine to phenylalanine, this CDR3 has 14 amino acids. The sequence is cut down to CDR3 DNA, 42 bases in frame from base 1. CDR1 SGHTS and CDR2 YDEGEE were looked up in the germline V gene.

The V and J genes are TRBV5-8 and TRBJ2-5, with no confident D gene call. Source material: axillary lymph node tissue. This receptor was identified in a female donor with breast cancer. Some clones in this sample may be carry-over from other donors' samples. This receptor has the CDR3 CASSSGGGKEIQYF. The nucleotide sequence is given as TGTGCCAGCAGCTCCGGTGGTGGAAAGGAGATCCAGTACTTC.